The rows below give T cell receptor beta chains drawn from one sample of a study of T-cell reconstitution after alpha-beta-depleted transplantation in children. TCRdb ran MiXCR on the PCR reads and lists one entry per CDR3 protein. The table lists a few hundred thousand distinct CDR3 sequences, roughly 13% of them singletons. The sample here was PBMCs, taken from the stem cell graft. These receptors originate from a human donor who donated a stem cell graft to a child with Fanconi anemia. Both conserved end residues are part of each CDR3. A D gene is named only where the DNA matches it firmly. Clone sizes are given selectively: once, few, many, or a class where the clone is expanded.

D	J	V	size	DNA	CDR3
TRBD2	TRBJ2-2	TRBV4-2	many	TGTGCCAGCAGCCAGGGGACTAGCGGGCCTCAAGTGCTGTTTTTT	CASSQGTSGPQVLFF
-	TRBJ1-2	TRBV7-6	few	TGTGCCAGCAGCTTAGCCCGCGAAGGGGGGGGCTACACCTTC	CASSLAREGGGYTF
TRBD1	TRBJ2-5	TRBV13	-	TGTGCCAGCAGCACGACAGGGACCGAGGAGACCCAGTACTTC	CASSTTGTEETQYF
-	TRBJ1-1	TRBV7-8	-	TGTGCCAGCAGCTTAGAGAGGCACAGGGCCGAAGCTTTCTTT	CASSLERHRAEAFF
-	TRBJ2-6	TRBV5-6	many	TGTGCCAGCAGCTTGTACAGGGCTGGGGCCAACGTCCTGACTTTC	CASSLYRAGANVLTF
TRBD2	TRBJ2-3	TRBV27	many	TGTGCCAGCAGTTTCGGCGGGGGGGCCGGGGATACGCAGTATTTT	CASSFGGGAGDTQYF
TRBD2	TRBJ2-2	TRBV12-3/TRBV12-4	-	TGTGCCAGCAGCTCCCCAGGCGGGGGAAACACCGGGGAGCTGTTTTTT	CASSSPGGGNTGELFF
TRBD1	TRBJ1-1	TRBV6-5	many	TGTGCCAGCAGTTCACCCGGGACAGGGAACACTGAAGCTTTCTTT	CASSSPGTGNTEAFF
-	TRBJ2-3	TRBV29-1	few	TGCAGCTTTGCCTACAGCGCCACAGATACGCAGTATTTT	CSFAYSATDTQYF
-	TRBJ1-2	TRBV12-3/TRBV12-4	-	TGTGCCAGCAGCCCAGGGACCGCTGGCCATGGCTACACCTTC	CASSPGTAGHGYTF